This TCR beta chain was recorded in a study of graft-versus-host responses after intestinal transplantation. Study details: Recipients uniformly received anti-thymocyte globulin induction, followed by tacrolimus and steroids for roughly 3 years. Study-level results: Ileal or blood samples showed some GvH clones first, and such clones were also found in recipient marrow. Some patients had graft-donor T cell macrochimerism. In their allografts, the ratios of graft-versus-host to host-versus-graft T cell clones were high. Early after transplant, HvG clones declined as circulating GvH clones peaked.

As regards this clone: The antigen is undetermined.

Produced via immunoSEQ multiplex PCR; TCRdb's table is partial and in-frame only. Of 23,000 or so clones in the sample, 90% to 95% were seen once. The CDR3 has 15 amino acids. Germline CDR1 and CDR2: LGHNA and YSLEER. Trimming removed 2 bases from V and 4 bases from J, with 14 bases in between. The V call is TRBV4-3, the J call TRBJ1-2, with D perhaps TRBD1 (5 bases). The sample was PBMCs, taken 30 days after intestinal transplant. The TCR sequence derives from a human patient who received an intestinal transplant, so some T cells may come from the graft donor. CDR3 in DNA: TGCGCCAGCAGCCAACAGGGCCTCAGTACCTATGGCTACACCTTC. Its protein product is CASSQQGLSTYGYTF.